This TCR beta chain was observed in a study of CD8 T cells in Susac syndrome. RNA was extracted with the RNeasy kit, and a quantity of roughly 0.45 to 1 ug was reverse transcribed using random hexamers. TCRdb re-called the immunoSEQ multiplex PCR reads through MiXCR, storing one row per CDR3 protein. Seen here are 150,000 or so distinct CDR3 sequences, around 94% observed once, and the top ten hold about 0.13%. Healthy donors formed controls matched for age and sex. The length of the CDR3 is 15 residues. The V segment lost 5 bases and the J segment 0 bases; nucleotides outside the gene matches: 3. Germline loops: CDR1 SGHAT, CDR2 FQNNGV.

This chain joins TRBV11-2 and TRBJ2-5; 10 bases are a match to TRBD2. Specimen: CD4+ T cells from PBMCs. The sequence came from a human donor in good health. The CDR3 loop reads CASSPGLADQETQYF. DNA for the CDR3: TGTGCCAGCAGCCCTGGACTAGCGGACCAAGAGACCCAGTACTTC.